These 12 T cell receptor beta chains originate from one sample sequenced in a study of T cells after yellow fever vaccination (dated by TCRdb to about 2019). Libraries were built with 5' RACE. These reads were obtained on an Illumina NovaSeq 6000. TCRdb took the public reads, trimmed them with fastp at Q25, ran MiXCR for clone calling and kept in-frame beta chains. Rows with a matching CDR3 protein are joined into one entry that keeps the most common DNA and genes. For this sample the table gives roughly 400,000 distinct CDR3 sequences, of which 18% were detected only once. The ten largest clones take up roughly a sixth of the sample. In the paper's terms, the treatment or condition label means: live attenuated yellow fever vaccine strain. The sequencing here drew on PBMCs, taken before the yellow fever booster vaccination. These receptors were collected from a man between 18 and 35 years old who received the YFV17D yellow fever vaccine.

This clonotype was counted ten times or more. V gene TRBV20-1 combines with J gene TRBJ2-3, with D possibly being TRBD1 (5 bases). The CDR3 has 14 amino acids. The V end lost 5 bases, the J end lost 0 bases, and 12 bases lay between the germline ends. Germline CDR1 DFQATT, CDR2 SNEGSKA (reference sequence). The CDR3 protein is CSAVEGASTDTQYF. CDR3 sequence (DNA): TGCAGTGCTGTAGAAGGGGCGAGCACAGATACGCAGTATTTT.

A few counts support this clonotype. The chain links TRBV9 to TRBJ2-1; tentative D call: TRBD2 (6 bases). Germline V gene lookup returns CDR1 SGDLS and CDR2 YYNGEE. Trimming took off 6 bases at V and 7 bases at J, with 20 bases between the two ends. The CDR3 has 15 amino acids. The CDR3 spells CASIRVRGDGNEQFF. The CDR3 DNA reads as TGTGCCAGCATTAGGGTGCGCGGGGATGGAAATGAGCAGTTCTTC.

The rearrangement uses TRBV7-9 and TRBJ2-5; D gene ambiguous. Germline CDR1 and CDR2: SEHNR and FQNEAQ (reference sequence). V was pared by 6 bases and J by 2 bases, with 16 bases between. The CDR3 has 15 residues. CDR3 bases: TGTGCCAGCAGTTGGATCTCGTACTCGCAAGAGACCCAGTACTTC. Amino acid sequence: CASSWISYSQETQYF.

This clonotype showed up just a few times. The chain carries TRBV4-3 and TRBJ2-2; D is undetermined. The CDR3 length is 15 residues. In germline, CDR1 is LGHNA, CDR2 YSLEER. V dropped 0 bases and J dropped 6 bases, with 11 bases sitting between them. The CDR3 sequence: CASSQDMARPGELFF. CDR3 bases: TGCGCCAGCAGCCAAGATATGGCTAGACCCGGGGAGCTGTTTTTT.

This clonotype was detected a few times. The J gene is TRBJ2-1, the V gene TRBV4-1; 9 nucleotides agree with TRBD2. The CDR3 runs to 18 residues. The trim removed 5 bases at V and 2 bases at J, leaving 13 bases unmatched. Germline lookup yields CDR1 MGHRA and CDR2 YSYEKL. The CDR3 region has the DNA TGCGCCAGCAGCATGAGGCTAGCGGGGTCCGTCACCTACAATGAGCAGTTCTTC. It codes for CASSMRLAGSVTYNEQFF.

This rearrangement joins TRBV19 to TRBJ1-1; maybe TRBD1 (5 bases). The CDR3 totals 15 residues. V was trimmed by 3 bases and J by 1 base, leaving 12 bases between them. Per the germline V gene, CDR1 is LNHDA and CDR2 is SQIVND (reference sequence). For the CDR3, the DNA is TGTGCCAGTAGTATCCCATTTGGGGCGAACACTGAAGCTTTCTTT. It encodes CASSIPFGANTEAFF.

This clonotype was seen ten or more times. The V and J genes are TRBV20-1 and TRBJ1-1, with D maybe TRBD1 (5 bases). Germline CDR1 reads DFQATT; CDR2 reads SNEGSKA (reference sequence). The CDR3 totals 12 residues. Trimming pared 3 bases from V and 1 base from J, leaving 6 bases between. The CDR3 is CSASGGNTEAFF. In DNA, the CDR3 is TGCAGTGCTAGTGGGGGGAACACTGAAGCTTTCTTT.

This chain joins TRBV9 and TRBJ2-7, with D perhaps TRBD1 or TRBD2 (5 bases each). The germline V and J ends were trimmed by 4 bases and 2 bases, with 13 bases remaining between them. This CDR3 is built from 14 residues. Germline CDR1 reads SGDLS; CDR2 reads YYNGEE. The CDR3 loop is CASSTRDGPYEQYF. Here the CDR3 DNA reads TGTGCCAGCAGCACCCGGGACGGCCCCTACGAGCAGTACTTC.

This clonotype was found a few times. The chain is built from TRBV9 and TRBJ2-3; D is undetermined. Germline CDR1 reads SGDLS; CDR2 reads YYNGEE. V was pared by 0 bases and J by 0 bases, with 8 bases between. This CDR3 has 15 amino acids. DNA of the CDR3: TGTGCCAGCAGCGTAGCCCTTAGGAGCACAGATACGCAGTATTTT. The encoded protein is CASSVALRSTDTQYF.

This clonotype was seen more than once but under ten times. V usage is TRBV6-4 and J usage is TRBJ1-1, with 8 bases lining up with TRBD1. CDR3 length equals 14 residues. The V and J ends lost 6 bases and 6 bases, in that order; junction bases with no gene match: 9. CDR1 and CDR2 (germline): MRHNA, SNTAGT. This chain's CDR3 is CASSPDRESAEAFF. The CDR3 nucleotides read TGTGCCAGCAGCCCGGACAGGGAGAGTGCTGAAGCTTTCTTT.

CDR3 loop: CASSPPSSGTDTQYF. Written as DNA, the CDR3 is TGTGCCAGCAGTCCGCCCTCAAGTGGTACAGATACGCAGTATTTT. The chain carries TRBV27 and TRBJ2-3, with D uncertain. V was shortened by 5 bases and J by 3 bases, with 15 bases between the two germline ends. Germline V gene lookup returns CDR1 MNHEY and CDR2 SMNVEV (reference sequence). This CDR3 has 15 amino acids.

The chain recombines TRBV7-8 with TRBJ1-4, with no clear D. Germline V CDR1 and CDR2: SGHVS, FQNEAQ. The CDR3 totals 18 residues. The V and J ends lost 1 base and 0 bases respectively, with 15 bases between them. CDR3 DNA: TGTGCCAGCAGCTTAGGGAGACTCTTCTCTGCAACTAATGAAAAACTGTTTTTT. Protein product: CASSLGRLFSATNEKLFF.